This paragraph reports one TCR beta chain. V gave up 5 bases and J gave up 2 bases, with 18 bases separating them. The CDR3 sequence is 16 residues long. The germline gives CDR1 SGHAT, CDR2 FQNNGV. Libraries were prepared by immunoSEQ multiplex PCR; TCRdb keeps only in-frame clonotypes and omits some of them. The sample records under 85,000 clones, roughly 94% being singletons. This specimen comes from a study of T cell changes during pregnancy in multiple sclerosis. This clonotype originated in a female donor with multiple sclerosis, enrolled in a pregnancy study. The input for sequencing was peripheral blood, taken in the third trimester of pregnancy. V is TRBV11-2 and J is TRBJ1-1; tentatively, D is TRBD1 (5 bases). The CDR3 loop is CASSARGLARNTEAFF. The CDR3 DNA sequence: TGTGCCAGCAGCGCCCGGGGACTCGCTCGCAACACTGAAGCTTTCTTT.